Below are 22 T cell receptor beta chains sequenced from a single sample in a study of OX40 agonist ivuxolimab in advanced cancers. Sequencing used immunoSEQ multiplex PCR; TCRdb keeps in-frame clones, though not all of them. The data contain around 70,000 clones, roughly 80% of them seen just once; the ten biggest clones take up approximately 11%. Sequences were derived from CD4+ or CD8+ T cells sorted from blood, sampled in a trial of the OX40 agonist ivuxolimab. The receptors were sampled from an adult with an advanced solid tumor such as melanoma, head and neck, liver or kidney cancer.

This clone has just one count. The rearrangement uses TRBV5-4 and TRBJ2-2, with D unclear. Per the germline V gene, CDR1 is SGHNT and CDR2 is YYREEE (reference sequence). The V and J ends lost 2 bases and 0 bases respectively, with 17 bases between them. There are 18 residues in the CDR3. The CDR3 nucleotides read TGTGCCAGCAGCTTCCGGACCATACTTGCTTCGAACACCGGGGAGCTGTTTTTT. Translation gives CASSFRTILASNTGELFF.

V usage is TRBV14 and J usage is TRBJ2-2; D not certain. Germline V gene data show CDR1 as SGHDN and CDR2 as FVKESK. This CDR3 is built from 13 residues. V lost 2 bases to trimming and J lost 6 bases, with 7 bases between them. Here the CDR3 reads CASSQFIAGELFF. CDR3 DNA sequence: TGTGCCAGCAGCCAATTCATTGCCGGGGAGCTGTTTTTT.

The V gene is TRBV5-8, the J gene TRBJ2-1; TRBD2 is a possible D gene (7 bases). V was pared by 1 base and J by 0 bases, with 8 bases between. Germline CDR1 and CDR2: SGHTS and YDEGEE. The CDR3 sequence is 15 residues long. The DNA for the CDR3 is TGTGCCAGCAGCTTGAGGGGGGGCTCCTACAATGAGCAGTTCTTC. It yields the protein CASSLRGGSYNEQFF.

The chain employs TRBV6-1 and TRBJ1-4; TRBD1 might be the D (5 bases). CDR1 and CDR2 from the germline V gene are MNHNS and SASEGT. The CDR3 is 15 residues long. The ends were cut back, 2 bases at V and 7 bases at J, with 14 bases in the middle. For the CDR3, the DNA is TGTGCCAGCAGTGAAAAATGGGGCAGGAGTGAAAAACTGTTTTTT. It translates to CASSEKWGRSEKLFF.

The genes are TRBV2 and TRBJ2-5; TRBD2 matches 9 bases. Germline V gives CDR1 SNHLY, CDR2 FYNNEI. The trim removed 2 bases at V and 2 bases at J, leaving 12 bases unmatched. The CDR3 contains 18 residues. The CDR3 loop is CASSERPPSGGLQETQYF. The CDR3 bases are TGTGCCAGCAGTGAACGCCCCCCCAGCGGGGGGTTACAAGAGACCCAGTACTTC.

The chain carries TRBV4-3 and TRBJ2-1; TRBD1 aligns across 10 bases. This CDR3 contains 15 residues. Germline trimming cut 1 base from V and 5 bases from J; bases unmatched to any gene: 2. The V gene's germline CDR1 is LGHNA and CDR2 YSLEER. Here the CDR3 reads CASSQVGQGNNEQFF. CDR3 in DNA: TGCGCCAGCAGCCAAGTGGGACAGGGGAACAATGAGCAGTTCTTC.

The rearrangement links TRBV5-1 to TRBJ2-1; 7 nucleotides match TRBD2. Germline V CDR1 and CDR2: SGHRS, YFSETQ. CDR3 size: 16 residues. Trimming at V came to 4 bases and at J to 5 bases, leaving 12 bases not matched to a gene. CDR3 in amino acids: CASSPGDYRDHNEQFF. The CDR3 region has the DNA TGCGCCAGCAGCCCCGGGGACTACCGAGACCACAATGAGCAGTTCTTC. The whole variable domain, filled in from reference TRBV5-1 and TRBJ2-1, reads KAGVTQTPRYLIKTRGQQVTLSCSPISGHRSVSWYQQTPGQGLQFLFEYFSETQRNKGNFPGRFSGRQFSNSRSEMNVSTLELGDSALYLCASSPGDYRDHNEQFFGPGTRLTVL.

This clone was counted between two and nine times. This sequence joins TRBV5-1 and TRBJ1-1; 7 bases line up with TRBD1. This CDR3 contains 17 residues. CDR1 and CDR2 from the germline V gene are SGHRS and YFSETQ. V dropped 4 bases and J dropped 3; count of bases not matched to a gene: 15. The chain's CDR3 is CASSRTGVARRDTEAFF. CDR3 coding DNA: TGCGCCAGCAGCAGAACAGGGGTCGCCCGCCGGGACACTGAAGCTTTCTTT.

The chain uses TRBV10-1 and TRBJ2-5, with a possible D match to TRBD2 (6 bases). This CDR3 has 13 residues. The V gene's germline CDR1 is WNHNN and CDR2 SYGVQD (reference sequence). Trimming pared 0 bases from V and 9 bases from J, leaving 11 bases between. The CDR3 here is CASSESIIAAQYF. The CDR3 DNA is TGCGCCAGCAGTGAGTCCATCATAGCGGCCCAGTACTTC.

V is TRBV7-9 and J is TRBJ2-3, with D possibly being TRBD1 or TRBD2 (7 bases each). The germline CDR1 and CDR2 sequences are SEHNR and FQNEAQ (reference sequence). Trimming shortened V by 5 bases and J by 5 bases, and 20 bases separated the two germline ends. This CDR3 has 16 amino acids. The CDR3 reads CASSPRGGGVLDTQYF. The DNA for the CDR3 is TGTGCCAGCAGCCCCCGGGGAGGGGGCGTCTTAGATACGCAGTATTTT.

J is TRBJ2-3 and V is TRBV10-3, with unresolved D. The germline V gene has CDR1 ENHRY and CDR2 SYGVKD. This CDR3 is 14 amino acids long. V was pared by 0 bases and J by 1 base, with 5 bases between. For the CDR3, the DNA is TGTGCCATCAGTGAGTCCAGCGGCACAGATACGCAGTATTTT. This sequence encodes CAISESSGTDTQYF.

CDR3 bases: TGTGCCAGCATTACTCAAAGGGAAGGGGAGACCCAGTACTTC. It encodes CASITQREGETQYF. This chain links TRBV28 with TRBJ2-5; D gene uncertain. CDR3 length equals 14 residues. Trimming removed 7 bases from V and 5 bases from J, with 17 bases in between. The V gene's germline CDR1 is MDHEN and CDR2 SYDVKM.

The chain couples TRBV4-2 to TRBJ2-1; D gene unclear. The V gene's germline CDR1 is LGHNA and CDR2 YNFKEQ. V gave up 8 bases and J gave up 9 bases, with 17 bases separating them. The CDR3 runs 13 residues. CDR3 loop: CASSSLDSAEQFF. The CDR3 coding sequence is TGTGCCAGCTCGTCCCTAGATTCGGCTGAGCAGTTCTTC.

The genes are TRBV28 and TRBJ2-1; D remains unclear. The CDR3 has 12 residues. Trimming removed 5 bases at V and 3 bases at J, with 5 bases between. The germline gives CDR1 MDHEN, CDR2 SYDVKM. The CDR3, as DNA: TGTGCCAGCAGTCGAGTCTACAATGAGCAGTTCTTC. Its translation is CASSRVYNEQFF. Supplemented by reference TRBV28 and TRBJ2-1, the full variable domain reads DVKVTQSSRYLVKRTGEKVFLECVQDMDHENMFWYRQDPGLGLRLIYFSYDVKMKEKGDIPEGYSVSREKKERFSLILESASTNQTSMYLCASSRVYNEQFFGPGTRLTVL.

This clone was observed once. V and J are TRBV5-5 and TRBJ1-1; unclear D gene. Between the trimmed V and J ends, which lost 2 bases and 1 base, there was a span of 12 bases. From germline, CDR1 is SGHKS and CDR2 YYEKEE (reference sequence). This CDR3 contains 15 residues. CDR3 sequence reads: CASSFMVGGNTEAFF. The CDR3 DNA is TGTGCCAGCAGCTTTATGGTGGGAGGGAACACTGAAGCTTTCTTT.

The chain is built from TRBV10-3 and TRBJ2-5; TRBD2 is a possible D gene (6 bases). The V end was cut by 3 bases, the J end by 0 bases, with 11 bases between. The CDR3 sequence is 15 residues long. The germline V gene has CDR1 ENHRY and CDR2 SYGVKD. The CDR3 is CAISESIADQETQYF. Written as DNA, the CDR3 is TGTGCCATCAGTGAATCAATAGCGGACCAAGAGACCCAGTACTTC.

CDR3 sequence (DNA): TGTGCCAGCAGCGTTGGTGGGGGGTCGACTAATGAAAAACTGTTTTTT. Protein product: CASSVGGGSTNEKLFF. V is TRBV9 and J is TRBJ1-4; possible D gene TRBD1, 5 bases. The CDR3 is made up of 16 amino acids. CDR1 is SGDLS, CDR2 YYNGEE, per germline. The V and J ends lost 2 bases and 2 bases respectively, with 13 bases between them.

This sequence joins TRBV2 and TRBJ2-7, with 10 positions matching TRBD2. Trimming took 8 bases from V and 4 from J; bases not matched to a gene: 5. The V gene's germline CDR1 is SNHLY and CDR2 FYNNEI. The CDR3 is 13 amino acids. For the CDR3, the DNA is TGTGCCAGCGGGACTAGCGCCTTTTACGAGCAGTACTTC. Protein sequence: CASGTSAFYEQYF.

J is TRBJ1-3 and V is TRBV5-5; D gene unclear. V was cut by 1 base and J by 1 base, with 12 bases left in between. The germline CDR1 and CDR2 sequences are SGHKS and YYEKEE (reference sequence). CDR3 length: 16 amino acids. CDR3: CASSLLLRESGNTIYF. The DNA for the CDR3 is TGTGCCAGCAGCTTGCTACTCCGGGAGTCTGGAAACACCATATATTTT.

This sequence joins TRBV25-1 and TRBJ2-2, with a possible D match to TRBD1 (5 bases). Germline assignment: CDR1 MGHDK and CDR2 SYGVNS. V was shortened by 6 bases and J by 1 base, with 12 bases between the two germline ends. This CDR3 is 15 amino acids long. The CDR3 loop is CASSPTVGNTGELFF. The CDR3, as DNA: TGTGCCAGCAGCCCGACAGTTGGGAACACCGGGGAGCTGTTTTTT. The whole variable domain, filled in from reference TRBV25-1 and TRBJ2-2, reads EADIYQTPRYLVIGTGKKITLECSQTMGHDKMYWYQQDPGMELHLIHYSYGVNSTEKGDLSSESTVSRIRTEHFPLTLESARPSHTSQYLCASSPTVGNTGELFFGEGSRLTVL.

The chain carries TRBV27 and TRBJ1-3; D is unresolved. Germline values: CDR1 MNHEY, CDR2 SMNVEV (reference sequence). With 7 bases removed from V and 0 bases from J, the gap between germline ends came to 10 bases. The CDR3 covers 14 residues. The CDR3 DNA is TGTGCCAGCAAACTAATGAGCTCTGGAAACACCATATATTTT. This codes for CASKLMSSGNTIYF.

This clone was observed a few times. The CDR3 reads CASSPAGGRRNEQFF. In nucleotides, the CDR3 is TGTGCCAGCAGCCCTGCTGGGGGGAGACGGAATGAGCAGTTCTTC. The V and J genes are TRBV11-2 and TRBJ2-1; a possible D gene is TRBD2 (6 bases). The CDR3 consists of 15 residues. The germline V gene has CDR1 SGHAT and CDR2 FQNNGV. Trimming took 5 bases from V and 7 from J, leaving 18 bases between them.